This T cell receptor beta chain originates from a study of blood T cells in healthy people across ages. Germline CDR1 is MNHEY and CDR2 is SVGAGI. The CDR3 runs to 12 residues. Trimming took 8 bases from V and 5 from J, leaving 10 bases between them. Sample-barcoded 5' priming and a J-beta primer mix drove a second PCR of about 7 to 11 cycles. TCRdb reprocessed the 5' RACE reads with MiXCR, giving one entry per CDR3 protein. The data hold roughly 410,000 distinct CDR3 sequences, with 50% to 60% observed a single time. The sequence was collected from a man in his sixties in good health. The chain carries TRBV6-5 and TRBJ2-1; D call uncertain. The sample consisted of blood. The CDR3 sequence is CASSLDHNEQFF. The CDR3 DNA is TGTGCCAGCTCGTTGGACCACAATGAGCAGTTCTTC.